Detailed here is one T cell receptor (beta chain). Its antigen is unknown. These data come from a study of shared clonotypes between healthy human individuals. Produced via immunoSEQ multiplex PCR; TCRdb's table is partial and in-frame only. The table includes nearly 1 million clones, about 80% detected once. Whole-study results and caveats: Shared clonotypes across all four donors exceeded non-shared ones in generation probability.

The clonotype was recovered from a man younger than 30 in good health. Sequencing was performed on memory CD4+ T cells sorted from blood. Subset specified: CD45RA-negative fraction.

The CDR3 bases are TGTGCCAGCAGTTTACCTGGGACATATCAGCCCCAGCATTTT. Translating it yields CASSLPGTYQPQHF. The chain joins TRBV28 to TRBJ1-5; perhaps TRBD1 as D (6 bases). Per germline, CDR1 MDHEN and CDR2 SYDVKM. The V end lost 2 bases, the J end lost 5 bases, and 10 bases lay between the germline ends. The CDR3 contains 14 residues.